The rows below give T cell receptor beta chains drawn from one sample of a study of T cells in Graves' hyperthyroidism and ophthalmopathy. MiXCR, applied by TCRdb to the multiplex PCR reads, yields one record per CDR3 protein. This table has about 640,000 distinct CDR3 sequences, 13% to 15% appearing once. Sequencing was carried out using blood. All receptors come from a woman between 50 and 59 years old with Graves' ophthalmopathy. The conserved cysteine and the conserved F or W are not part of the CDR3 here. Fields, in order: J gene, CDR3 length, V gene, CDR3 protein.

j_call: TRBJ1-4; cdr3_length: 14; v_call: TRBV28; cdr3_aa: ASRTGTRLINEKLF
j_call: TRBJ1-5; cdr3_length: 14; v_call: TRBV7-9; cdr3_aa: ASSAGTGDSNQPQH
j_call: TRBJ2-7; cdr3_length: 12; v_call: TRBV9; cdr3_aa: ASSVAASDYEQY
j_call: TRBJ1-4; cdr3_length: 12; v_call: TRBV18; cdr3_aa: ASSPRGANEKLF
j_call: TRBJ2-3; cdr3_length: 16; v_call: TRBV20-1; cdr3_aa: SALRTSGRGSGTDTQY
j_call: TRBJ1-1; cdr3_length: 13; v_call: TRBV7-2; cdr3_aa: ASSPRTGLDTEAF
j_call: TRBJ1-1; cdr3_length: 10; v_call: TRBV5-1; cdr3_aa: ASSGGQNEAF
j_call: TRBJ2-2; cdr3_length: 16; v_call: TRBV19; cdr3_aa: ASIPKNLAGGPIGELF
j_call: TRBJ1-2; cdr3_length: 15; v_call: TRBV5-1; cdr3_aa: ASSLTSLDRTRYGYT
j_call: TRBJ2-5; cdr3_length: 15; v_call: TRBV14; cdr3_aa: ASSQVSWRGTEETQY
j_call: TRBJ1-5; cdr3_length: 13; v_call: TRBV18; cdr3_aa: ASSPRGPQGQPQH
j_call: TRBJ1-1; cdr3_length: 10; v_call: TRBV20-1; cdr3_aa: SGQGGVTEAF
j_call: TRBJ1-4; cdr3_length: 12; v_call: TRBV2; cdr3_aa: ASTRGATNEKLF
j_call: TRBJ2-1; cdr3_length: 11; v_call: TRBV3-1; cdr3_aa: ASSQDLLNEQF
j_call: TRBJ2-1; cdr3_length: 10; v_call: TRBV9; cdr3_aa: ASRGSGNEQF
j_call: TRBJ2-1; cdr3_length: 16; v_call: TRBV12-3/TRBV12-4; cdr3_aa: ASSLGGLLAGGYNEQF
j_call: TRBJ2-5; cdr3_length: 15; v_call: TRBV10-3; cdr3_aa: AISDGLAGGWQETQY
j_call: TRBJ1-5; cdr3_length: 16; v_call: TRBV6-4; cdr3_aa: ASSDSRGWPRFLKPQH